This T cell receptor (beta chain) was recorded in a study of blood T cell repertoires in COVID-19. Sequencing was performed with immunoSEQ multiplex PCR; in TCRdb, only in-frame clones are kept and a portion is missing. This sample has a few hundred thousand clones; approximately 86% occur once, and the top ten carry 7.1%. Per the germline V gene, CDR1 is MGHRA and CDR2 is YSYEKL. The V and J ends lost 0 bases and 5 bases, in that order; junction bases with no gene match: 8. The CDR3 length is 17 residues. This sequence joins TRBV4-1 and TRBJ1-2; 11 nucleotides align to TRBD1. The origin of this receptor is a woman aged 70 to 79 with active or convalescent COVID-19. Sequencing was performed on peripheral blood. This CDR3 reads CASSQDSGTGGGYGYTF. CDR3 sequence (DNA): TGCGCCAGCAGCCAAGATAGCGGGACAGGGGGTGGATATGGCTACACCTTC.